Each of the 26 T cell receptor beta chains below was sequenced from the same sample in a study of T-cell reconstitution after alpha-beta-depleted transplantation in children. Unique molecular identifiers tagged the TCRbeta library. A single record per CDR3 protein comes from TCRdb applying MiXCR to the PCR reads. Among roughly 500,000 distinct CDR3 sequences listed, approximately 20% were seen once. Sequencing was performed on PBMCs from the stem cell graft donor, taken from the stem cell graft. The receptors shown here come from a human donor who donated a stem cell graft to a child with acute lymphoblastic leukemia.

This clonotype appeared a few times. The V and J genes are TRBV20-1 and TRBJ2-1, with 10 bases identical to TRBD2. Germline V gene data show CDR1 as DFQATT and CDR2 as SNEGSKA (reference sequence). The CDR3 length is 15 residues. V shed 3 bases and J 6 bases; nucleotides not matched to a gene: 8. CDR3 coding DNA: TGCAGTGCTAGGCCCGGGACTAGCGTCGTCAATGAGCAGTTCTTC. Translating gives CSARPGTSVVNEQFF.

The CDR3 loop is CASRITGTGANVLTF. CDR3 DNA: TGTGCCAGCAGAATAACAGGGACTGGGGCCAACGTCCTGACTTTC. This sequence joins TRBV14 and TRBJ2-6; D may be TRBD1 (6 bases). The CDR3 runs 15 residues. Trimming cost V 6 bases and J 2 bases, with 11 bases left between them. Germline CDR1 is SGHDN and CDR2 is FVKESK.

V gene TRBV25-1 combines with J gene TRBJ1-3, with D uncertain. This CDR3 region has 14 residues. The germline V gene encodes CDR1 MGHDK and CDR2 SYGVNS. V lost 6 bases, J lost 7 bases, and 16 bases lay in between. In nucleotides, the CDR3 is TGTGCCAGCAGGAGCACGAATCTTCTCAACACCATATATTTT. Translating gives CASRSTNLLNTIYF.

J is TRBJ2-7 and V is TRBV7-9, with 8 nucleotides matching TRBD1. The CDR3 runs to 15 residues. Germline V gene lookup returns CDR1 SEHNR and CDR2 FQNEAQ (reference sequence). V trimming: 4 bases; J trimming: 3 bases; junction bases outside the gene matches: 8. The CDR3 DNA reads as TGTGCCAGCAGCTACGGACAGGGAAGAATCTACGAGCAGTACTTC. As protein: CASSYGQGRIYEQYF.

This clonotype was counted a few times. The chain combines TRBV2 with TRBJ1-2, with a weak D call TRBD1 (6 bases). The CDR3 sequence is 16 residues long. Trimming took off 3 bases at V and 8 bases at J, with 22 bases between the two ends. Germline CDR1 reads SNHLY; CDR2 reads FYNNEI. The CDR3 is CASSDVRDITGRGYTF. In DNA, the CDR3 is TGTGCCAGCAGTGATGTGCGGGACATAACCGGGAGGGGCTACACCTTC. Full variable domain (rest looked up from reference TRBV2 and TRBJ1-2): EPEVTQTPSHQVTQMGQEVILRCVPISNHLYFYWYRQILGQKVEFLVSFYNNEISEKSEIFDDQFSVERPDGSNFTLKIRSTKLEDSAMYFCASSDVRDITGRGYTFGSGTRLTVV.

This clonotype was counted a few times. The chain links TRBV21-1 to TRBJ2-6; the table's D call TRBD1 went unverified against the DNA. TRBV21-1 is a recognized pseudogene. The CDR3 spans 21 residues. For the CDR3, the DNA is TGTGCCAGCAGCTCCCTCGGGAAACGGGGACCCTCGGGAGATGGGGCCAACGTCCTGACTTTC. Protein sequence: CASSSLGKRGPSGDGANVLTF.

This chain links TRBV27 with TRBJ2-7; 8 bases agree with TRBD1. CDR1 MNHEY and CDR2 SMNVEV come from the germline V gene (reference sequence). Trimming removed 2 bases from V and 9 bases from J; junction bases left unmatched: 9. This CDR3 comprises 14 residues. CDR3 region: CASSLRDRLEGQYF. CDR3 in DNA: TGTGCCAGCAGTTTACGGGACAGGCTCGAGGGGCAGTACTTC.

A few counts support this clonotype. The J gene is TRBJ2-7, the V gene TRBV7-9, with 9 bases aligning to TRBD1. The J segment lost 6 bases and the V segment lost 5 bases, leaving 5 bases of the junction unmatched. The CDR3 has 13 amino acids. From germline, CDR1 is SEHNR and CDR2 FQNEAQ (reference sequence). DNA for the CDR3: TGTGCCAGCAGCGTAACAGGGGGCAGCGAGCAGTACTTC. Translated, it gives CASSVTGGSEQYF.

V usage is TRBV5-5 and J usage is TRBJ1-6; D is perhaps TRBD1 (5 bases). Germline assignment: CDR1 SGHKS and CDR2 YYEKEE (reference sequence). Between the trimmed V and J ends, which lost 0 bases and 13 bases, there was a span of 14 bases. The CDR3 extends over 14 amino acids. CDR3 sequence: CASSLDGGMKPLHF. The DNA of the CDR3 is TGTGCCAGCAGCTTGGATGGGGGTATGAAGCCCCTCCACTTT.

The CDR3 coding sequence is TGCAGTGCTAGAGGGACTAGCGGGAGTAAAGATGAGCAGTTCTTC. Its protein is CSARGTSGSKDEQFF. V and J are TRBV20-1 and TRBJ2-1; 13 nucleotides align to TRBD2. V shed 1 base and J 8 bases; nucleotides not matched to a gene: 5. The CDR3 runs to 15 residues. CDR1 and CDR2 from the germline V gene are DFQATT and SNEGSKA (reference sequence).

The chain uses TRBV21-1 and TRBJ1-4. TRBV21-1 is shown as a pseudogene. The CDR3 is made up of 14 amino acids. The CDR3 DNA is TGTGCCAGCAGCAAAATGAACAGCGGCGAAAAACTGTTTTTT. As protein: CASSKMNSGEKLFF.

The gene calls are TRBV2 and TRBJ2-1; the match to TRBD2 covers 12 bases. Germline CDR1 is SNHLY and CDR2 is FYNNEI. This CDR3 comprises 16 residues. V lost 4 bases, J lost 3 bases, and 4 bases stayed unmatched. The CDR3, as DNA: TGTGCCAGCAGTGGGGGACTAGCGGGTAACTACAATGAGCAGTTCTTC. Translation: CASSGGLAGNYNEQFF. The full variable domain, its missing parts supplied by reference TRBV2 and TRBJ2-1, is EPEVTQTPSHQVTQMGQEVILRCVPISNHLYFYWYRQILGQKVEFLVSFYNNEISEKSEIFDDQFSVERPDGSNFTLKIRSTKLEDSAMYFCASSGGLAGNYNEQFFGPGTRLTVL.

The chain employs TRBV9 and TRBJ2-1; tentatively, D is TRBD2 (5 bases). Deletions cut 3 bases from V and 0 bases from J, with 10 bases between. The V gene's germline CDR1 is SGDLS and CDR2 YYNGEE. The CDR3 is 15 residues long. Written as DNA, the CDR3 is TGTGCCAGCAGCGCAGACTACAACTCCTACAATGAGCAGTTCTTC. It codes for CASSADYNSYNEQFF.

V usage is TRBV12-3 or TRBV12-4 and J usage is TRBJ2-7; tentatively, D is TRBD1 or TRBD2 (5 bases each). The CDR3 extends over 14 amino acids. With 4 bases removed from V and 3 bases from J, the gap between germline ends came to 13 bases. The CDR3 nucleotides are TGTGCCAGCAGTTCGAAGTGGGACCGCTACGAGCAGTACTTC. Protein product: CASSSKWDRYEQYF.

This clonotype was counted only a few times. The chain employs TRBV12-3 or TRBV12-4 and TRBJ2-1; 9 positions agree with TRBD2. The CDR3 contains 11 residues. Trimming cost V 6 bases and J 15 bases; bases outside gene matches: 6. CDR3 amino acids: CASSQGLAWFF. DNA for the CDR3: TGTGCCAGCAGCCAGGGACTAGCCTGGTTCTTC.

The chain employs TRBV18 and TRBJ1-1, with unresolved D. Germline CDR1 and CDR2: KGHSH and LQKENI. The V gene lost 4 bases and the J gene lost 6 bases, with 24 bases spanning the gap. This CDR3 is 17 amino acids long. The CDR3 loop reads CASSRRSGIGPTAEAFF. Written as DNA, the CDR3 is TGTGCCAGCTCACGACGTTCGGGTATAGGTCCGACCGCTGAAGCTTTCTTT.

V and J are TRBV9 and TRBJ2-2; D tentatively fits TRBD1 or TRBD2 (6 bases each). The CDR3 length is 16 residues. From germline, CDR1 is SGDLS and CDR2 YYNGEE. The V gene lost 2 bases and the J gene lost 3 bases, with 14 bases spanning the gap. The CDR3 DNA reads TGTGCCAGCAGCGTGCACTGGGGGGCCTACACCGGGGAGCTGTTTTTT. Amino acids: CASSVHWGAYTGELFF.

On this clonotype: At one end, the junction sequence differs from germline, possibly due to a read error. The rearrangement links TRBV5-4 to TRBJ2-7; 7 nucleotides align to TRBD1. The CDR3 runs 18 residues. The germline gives CDR1 SGHNT, CDR2 YYREEE (reference sequence). The CDR3 nucleotides read TGTGCCATCAGCTTGGCCCCCCCCGACAGGGAAGGGACCTACGAGCAGTACTTC. This codes for CAISLAPPDREGTYEQYF. Supplemented by reference TRBV5-4 and TRBJ2-7, the full variable domain reads ETGVTQSPTHLIKTRGQQVTLRCSSQSGHNTVSWYQQALGQGPQFIFQYYREEENGRGNFPPRFSGLQFPNYSSELNVNALELDDSALYLCAISLAPPDREGTYEQYFGPGTRLTVT.

A remark on this clonotype: One end of the junction varies from germline; a read error may be responsible. The V call is TRBV29-1, the J call TRBJ2-6; 8 nucleotides line up with TRBD1. The CDR3 is made up of 20 amino acids. In germline, CDR1 is SQVTM, CDR2 ANQGSEA. CDR3 residues: CSVRTGLSGNSLSGANGLTF. CDR3 bases: TGCAGCGTGAGGACAGGGTTAAGTGGGAACTCCCTCTCTGGGGCCAACGGCCTGACTTTC. Full variable domain (rest looked up from reference TRBV29-1 and TRBJ2-6): SAVISQKPSRDICQRGTSLTIQCQVDSQVTMMFWYRQQPGQSLTLIATANQGSEATYESGFVIDKFPISRPNLTFSTLTVSNMSPEDSSIYLCSVRTGLSGNSLSGANGLTFGAGSRLTVL.

This clonotype was recorded a few times. The chain has TRBV5-1 and TRBJ1-2; TRBD1 is a possible D gene (6 bases). The V end lost 0 bases, the J end lost 5 bases, and 14 bases lay between the germline ends. This CDR3 spans 15 amino acids. Germline V CDR1 and CDR2: SGHRS, YFSETQ. In DNA form, the CDR3 reads TGCGCCAGCAGCTTGGACTTAGGACAGAGTTATGGCTACACCTTC. Its translation: CASSLDLGQSYGYTF.

The sample holds a few counts of this clonotype. The chain is built from TRBV14 and TRBJ2-7; D ambiguous. The V end lost 4 bases, the J end lost 2 bases, and 9 bases lay between the germline ends. Germline V lookup: CDR1 SGHDN, CDR2 FVKESK. CDR3 length equals 13 residues. CDR3 region: CASSRHRTYEQYF. CDR3 nucleotides: TGTGCCAGCAGCCGACACAGAACCTACGAGCAGTACTTC.

V is TRBV2 and J is TRBJ2-1; D gene uncertain. With 1 base removed from V and 14 bases from J, the gap between germline ends came to 12 bases. Germline V gene data show CDR1 as SNHLY and CDR2 as FYNNEI. The CDR3 length is 12 residues. This CDR3 reads CASSEEIPTKFF. DNA for the CDR3: TGTGCCAGCAGTGAAGAGATTCCGACAAAGTTCTTC.

This clonotype turned up a few times. CDR3 amino acids: CASSYTPSPYGYTF. In DNA form, the CDR3 reads TGTGCCAGCAGTTACACCCCCTCACCCTATGGCTACACCTTC. The chain has TRBV6-5 and TRBJ1-2, with unresolved D. The CDR3 is 14 amino acids. The V gene lost 2 bases and the J gene lost 4 bases, with 11 bases spanning the gap. Germline-derived CDR1 and CDR2 are MNHEY and SVGAGI.

The chain recombines TRBV20-1 with TRBJ1-2; TRBD1 matches 8 bases. With V trimmed by 1 base and J by 4 bases, 5 bases remained unmatched. The CDR3 length is 14 residues. Germline CDR1 reads DFQATT; CDR2 reads SNEGSKA (reference sequence). In DNA, the CDR3 is TGCAGTGCTAGAGGTAACGGACAGGGCTATGGCTACACCTTC. Its protein is CSARGNGQGYGYTF.

This clonotype occurred a few times. This chain connects TRBV27 to TRBJ1-2; 7 bases align to TRBD1. Per germline, CDR1 MNHEY and CDR2 SMNVEV (reference sequence). CDR3 length equals 14 residues. V dropped 5 bases and J dropped 3; count of bases not matched to a gene: 6. The CDR3 sequence is CASSPTTGDYGYTF. Here the CDR3 DNA reads TGTGCCAGCAGTCCCACCACAGGGGACTATGGCTACACCTTC.

This clonotype was seen only a few times. V and J are TRBV7-8 and TRBJ2-2; 8 bases fit TRBD1. From germline, CDR1 is SGHVS and CDR2 FQNEAQ. The V and J ends lost 6 bases and 4 bases, in that order; junction bases with no gene match: 10. The CDR3 loop spans 16 amino acids. The CDR3 region is CASSPGGAGSTGELFF. CDR3 DNA sequence: TGTGCCAGCAGTCCAGGGGGCGCGGGTAGCACCGGGGAGCTGTTTTTT.